The entry below describes one T cell receptor (beta chain). The antigen is unknown. The data are from a study of beta chain features in type 1 diabetes. The length of the CDR3 is 17 residues. With 2 bases removed from V and 6 bases from J, the gap between germline ends came to 20 bases. The investigators reverse transcribed all of the isolated RNA, so they sequenced expressed TCRB transcripts. Assay used: immunoSEQ multiplex PCR; TCRdb lists only in-frame clones, some missing. The sample contains 810,000 or so clones, roughly a sixth of which appear only once. Study-level findings and limits: Patients with type 1 diabetes showed fewer VDJ junction insertions and more deletions.

The specimen sequenced was naive CD4+ T cells from blood. This TCR was recovered from a woman under 30 in good health. The chain combines TRBV23-1 with TRBJ2-1; no definite D call. TRBV23-1 qualifies as an ORF whose function is uncertain. The CDR3 here is CASSQIKSSNRGNEQFF. CDR3 nucleotide sequence: TGCGCCAGCAGTCAAATAAAGTCTTCGAACAGAGGCAATGAGCAGTTCTTC.